The 11 T cell receptor beta chains presented below share a single source sample, sequenced in a study of blood T cell repertoires in COVID-19. TCRdb's copy holds only in-frame clones and misses some; the assay was immunoSEQ multiplex PCR. The table records approximately 240,000 clones, more than 65% of them present only once. Sequencing was done on a sample of peripheral blood. These receptors originate from a woman aged 40 to 50 with active or convalescent COVID-19.

This sequence joins TRBV29-1 and TRBJ1-3; 8 nucleotides align to TRBD1. The germline V gene has CDR1 SQVTM and CDR2 ANQGSEA. The length of the CDR3 is 14 residues. V shed 0 bases, J shed 3 bases, and the junction held 1 base outside the gene matches. CDR3 nucleotides: TGCAGCGTTGAAGAGGACAGGGTTGGAAACACCATATATTTT. It yields the protein CSVEEDRVGNTIYF.

A single count supports this clone. This chain links TRBV10-2 with TRBJ2-5, with a weak D call TRBD2 (5 bases). The CDR3 has 15 residues. Germline V gene data show CDR1 as WSHSY and CDR2 as SAAADI. Trimming removed 6 bases at V and 5 bases at J, with 19 bases between. The CDR3 DNA reads as TGCGCCAGCAGCCCCTGGCGGGTAAATGGGGAGACCCAGTACTTC. Translated, it gives CASSPWRVNGETQYF.

V is TRBV5-1 and J is TRBJ1-1; 10 bases are a match to TRBD1. There are 14 residues in the CDR3. Trimming removed 6 bases from V and 7 bases from J; junction bases left unmatched: 9. Per germline, CDR1 SGHRS and CDR2 YFSETQ. The CDR3 DNA is TGCGCCAGCACCCAAATGACAGGGGGCCTTGAAGCTTTCTTT. This translates into CASTQMTGGLEAFF.

V is TRBV25-1 and J is TRBJ1-6; maybe TRBD1 (5 bases). V dropped 5 bases and J dropped 8 bases, with 13 bases sitting between them. The CDR3 contains 14 residues. Germline V CDR1 and CDR2: MGHDK, SYGVNS. The chain's CDR3 is CASSQSGSDSPLHF. The CDR3 region has the DNA TGTGCCAGCAGTCAATCAGGGTCGGATTCACCCCTCCACTTT.

This clone was recorded once. V usage is TRBV28 and J usage is TRBJ1-2; 10 bases map to TRBD1. J was trimmed by 5 bases and V by 5 bases; bases with no gene match: 2. This CDR3 comprises 13 residues. Per the germline V gene, CDR1 is MDHEN and CDR2 is SYDVKM. DNA for the CDR3: TGTGCCAGCAGTCCGGGACAGGGGTATGGCTACACCTTC. Protein sequence: CASSPGQGYGYTF.

The V call is TRBV6-5, the J call TRBJ1-5; 7 nucleotides match TRBD1. V trimming: 10 bases; J trimming: 0 bases; junction bases outside the gene matches: 9. The germline gives CDR1 MNHEY, CDR2 SVGAGI. The CDR3 totals 15 residues. The CDR3: CATSGQIYSNQPQHF. The CDR3 DNA reads TGTGCCACGTCGGGACAGATCTATAGCAATCAGCCCCAGCATTTT.

The rearrangement uses TRBV4-2 and TRBJ2-1; 9 bases agree with TRBD2. Trimming took 1 base from V and 4 from J; bases not matched to a gene: 8. CDR1 and CDR2 from the germline V gene are LGHNA and YNFKEQ. The CDR3 runs 17 residues. CDR3 region: CASSQAPSGGTYNEQFF. Written as DNA, the CDR3 is TGTGCCAGCAGCCAAGCGCCGAGCGGGGGGACGTACAATGAGCAGTTCTTC.

This chain joins TRBV3-1 (or the pseudogene TRBV3-2) and TRBJ2-1; possible D gene TRBD2, 5 bases. V was trimmed by 4 bases and J by 2 bases, leaving 12 bases between them. Germline V gene data show CDR1 as LGHDT and CDR2 as YNNKEL (reference sequence). The CDR3 length is 15 residues. In DNA, the CDR3 is TGTGCCAGCAGCCCCCCGGACGGGGCCTACAATGAGCAGTTCTTC. Amino acid sequence: CASSPPDGAYNEQFF.

J is TRBJ1-1 and V is TRBV15; TRBD1 is a possible D gene (6 bases). V was pared by 3 bases and J by 6 bases, with 14 bases between. The CDR3 length is 14 residues. CDR1 is LNHNV and CDR2 is YYDKDF in the germline V gene (reference sequence). The DNA for the CDR3 is TGTGCCACCAGCAGTCCAGGGGAGACCTCTGAAGCTTTCTTT. This codes for CATSSPGETSEAFF.

This clone was recorded once. This chain joins TRBV7-3 and TRBJ1-2; TRBD1 agrees at 7 bases. CDR3 length: 16 residues. The V gene end was trimmed by 0 bases and the J gene end by 6 bases; junction bases not matched to a gene: 10. The germline CDR1 and CDR2 sequences are SGHTA and FQGTGA. CDR3 nucleotide sequence: TGTGCCAGCAGCTTAACGTCTTCGGGGACAGTCCATGGCTACACCTTC. It codes for CASSLTSSGTVHGYTF. The full variable domain, completed using reference TRBV7-3 and TRBJ1-2, is GAGVSQTPSNKVTEKGKYVELRCDPISGHTALYWYRQSLGQGPEFLIYFQGTGAADDSGLPNDRFFAVRPEGSVSTLKIQRTERGDSAVYLCASSLTSSGTVHGYTFGSGTRLTVV.

The genes are TRBV13 and TRBJ2-1, with TRBD2 identical over 8 bases. Germline V CDR1 and CDR2: PRHDT, FYEKMQ (reference sequence). J lost 1 base, V lost 0 bases, and 14 bases had no gene match. The CDR3 consists of 20 residues. Here the CDR3 DNA reads TGTGCCAGCAGCTTAGGGGCCTACAAAATCAGCGGGAGTTCCTACAATGAGCAGTTCTTC. Translating it yields CASSLGAYKISGSSYNEQFF.